The clone carrying this T cell receptor beta chain was observed a single time. Its antigen is unidentified. This sample was included in a study of shared clonotypes between healthy human individuals. Broader study findings: Clonotypes shared by all four sorted-subset donors had higher generation probabilities than non-shared clonotypes.

Here immunoSEQ multiplex PCR was the method, and the copy in TCRdb shows in-frame clones only, minus some. The table shows 980,000 or so clones, with less than 85% occurring only once. Germline lookup yields CDR1 SGHRS and CDR2 YFSETQ. This CDR3 region has 15 residues. V lost 0 bases and J lost 6, with 13 bases in between. The clonotype comes from a man younger than 35 in good health. Sequenced: memory CD4+ T cells sorted from blood. Sample subset: CD45RA-negative fraction. V usage is TRBV5-1 and J usage is TRBJ1-5; no reliable D call. The CDR3 region is CASSLGGINGQPQHF. CDR3 bases: TGCGCCAGCAGCTTGGGCGGGATCAACGGTCAGCCCCAGCATTTT.